The 21 T cell receptor beta chains in this list originate from one sample, sequenced in a study of blood T cells in healthy people across ages. PCR was performed a second time for about 7 to 11 cycles using a sample-barcoded 5' primer and a J-beta primer mix. Via MiXCR, TCRdb re-called the 5' RACE reads, giving one row per CDR3 protein. The repertoire holds around 1,600,000 distinct CDR3 sequences, with roughly 43% as singletons. Sequenced material: blood. All receptors derive from a woman under 30 in good health.

The chain joins TRBV6-2 or TRBV6-3 to TRBJ2-1; 7 bases are shared with TRBD2. V lost 5 bases to trimming and J lost 2 bases; unmatched junction nucleotides: 12. Germline V CDR1 and CDR2: MNHEY, SVGEGT. The CDR3 has 17 residues. CDR3 residues: CASSASFGGRAYNEQFF. CDR3 sequence (DNA): TGTGCCAGCAGTGCAAGTTTCGGCGGGAGAGCCTACAATGAGCAGTTCTTC.

This clonotype turned up a few times. J is TRBJ1-6 and V is TRBV7-2; D unclear. The CDR3 has 15 amino acids. Germline V gene lookup returns CDR1 SGHTA and CDR2 FQGNSA. V was pared by 6 bases and J by 0 bases, with 9 bases between. Written as DNA, the CDR3 is TGTGCCAGCAGTACCATAAGCTCCTATAATTCACCCCTCCACTTT. Translation: CASSTISSYNSPLHF.

This clonotype was seen only a few times. The gene calls are TRBV4-1 and TRBJ2-7; 7 bases are a match to TRBD1. The J segment lost 1 base and the V segment lost 5 bases, leaving 8 bases of the junction unmatched. The CDR3 covers 15 residues. Germline CDR1 reads MGHRA; CDR2 reads YSYEKL. CDR3 protein: CASSGVGTASYEQYF. The CDR3 DNA reads TGCGCCAGCAGCGGGGTCGGGACAGCGTCCTACGAGCAGTACTTC.

The chain carries TRBV7-2 and TRBJ2-7, with 9 bases matching TRBD1. CDR3 length: 14 residues. With V trimmed by 4 bases and J by 3 bases, 4 bases remained unmatched. CDR1 and CDR2 from the germline V gene are SGHTA and FQGNSA. CDR3 nucleotide sequence: TGTGCCAGCAGCTATATGGGACAGGGCTACGAGCAGTACTTC. Encoded protein: CASSYMGQGYEQYF.

The chain carries TRBV5-1 and TRBJ1-1; 8 bases agree with TRBD1. From germline, CDR1 is SGHRS and CDR2 YFSETQ. V shed 3 bases, J shed 6 bases, and the junction held 10 bases outside the gene matches. The CDR3 has 15 amino acids. For the CDR3, the DNA is TGCGCCAGCAGCTACCGGACAGGGATGGGCGCTGAAGCTTTCTTT. Its translation is CASSYRTGMGAEAFF.

The J gene is TRBJ2-5, the V gene TRBV6-1, with D perhaps given as TRBD1 or TRBD2 (6 bases each). The CDR3 extends over 14 amino acids. V was pared by 5 bases and J by 6 bases, with 16 bases between. Germline CDR1 is MNHNS and CDR2 is SASEGT. CDR3 DNA sequence: TGTGCCAGCAGTCCCGGGGGCTCAAAGAAGACCCAGTACTTC. Protein product: CASSPGGSKKTQYF.

The chain couples TRBV7-2 to TRBJ2-7; D ambiguous. Trimming pared 1 base from V and 2 bases from J, leaving 9 bases between. The CDR3 length is 14 residues. Germline lookup yields CDR1 SGHTA and CDR2 FQGNSA. CDR3 bases: TGTGCCAGCAGCTTAGTACGGACCACCTACGAGCAGTACTTC. This gives the protein CASSLVRTTYEQYF.

The chain employs TRBV5-1 and TRBJ1-5, with D uncertain. The V end lost 0 bases, the J end lost 10 bases, and 17 bases lay between the germline ends. This CDR3 comprises 15 residues. CDR1 SGHRS and CDR2 YFSETQ come from the germline V gene. The chain's CDR3 is CASSLEGGPYGPQHF. CDR3 sequence (DNA): TGCGCCAGCAGCTTGGAGGGCGGCCCGTACGGTCCCCAGCATTTT.

This clonotype was observed a handful of times. The CDR3 spells CASSPMTAGGQETQYF. The CDR3 nucleotides read TGCGCCAGCAGCCCCATGACAGCGGGAGGGCAAGAGACCCAGTACTTC. This sequence joins TRBV5-1 and TRBJ2-5, with 10 bases that match TRBD2. With V trimmed by 4 bases and J by 2 bases, 8 bases remained unmatched. Per germline, CDR1 SGHRS and CDR2 YFSETQ. The CDR3 spans 16 residues.

This chain uses TRBV27 with TRBJ1-1; 7 positions agree with TRBD1. CDR1 is MNHEY and CDR2 is SMNVEV in the germline V gene (reference sequence). Trimming removed 0 bases from V and 6 bases from J; junction bases left unmatched: 4. The CDR3 sequence is 14 residues long. The CDR3 DNA reads as TGTGCCAGCAGTTTATCGTCGGGGACAGCTGAAGCTTTCTTT. It encodes CASSLSSGTAEAFF.

This clonotype has a handful of counts. The genes are TRBV19 and TRBJ2-7, with a tentative D call TRBD1 (6 bases). CDR3 length: 14 residues. Germline CDR1 is LNHDA and CDR2 is SQIVND (reference sequence). The ends were cut back, 6 bases at V and 3 bases at J, with 15 bases in the middle. In nucleotides, the CDR3 is TGTGCCAGTAGCCCCGGGACATCTTACTACGAGCAGTACTTC. It is translated as CASSPGTSYYEQYF.

The sample holds a few counts of this clonotype. This chain joins TRBV15 and TRBJ2-5; perhaps D is TRBD1 or TRBD2 (5 bases each). The CDR3 runs to 15 residues. Trimming stripped 0 bases from V and 3 bases from J, with 11 bases between. Germline V gene data show CDR1 as LNHNV and CDR2 as YYDKDF (reference sequence). The CDR3, as DNA: TGTGCCACCAGCAGAGAGGGACGCTCTGAAGAGACCCAGTACTTC. Translating gives CATSREGRSEETQYF.

This clonotype was counted only a few times. The chain couples TRBV7-2 to TRBJ2-3; no clear D gene. Germline V gene data show CDR1 as SGHTA and CDR2 as FQGNSA. The V gene lost 10 bases and the J gene lost 2 bases, with 13 bases spanning the gap. The CDR3 has 13 residues. CDR3 nucleotides: TGTGCCACTGTACCGGAGAACACAGATACGCAGTATTTT. Its translation: CATVPENTDTQYF.

The J gene is TRBJ2-7, the V gene TRBV5-1; no firm D call. The ends were cut back, 0 bases at V and 2 bases at J, with 12 bases in the middle. The CDR3 consists of 15 residues. Germline-derived CDR1 and CDR2 are SGHRS and YFSETQ. Here the CDR3 reads CASSLERGSTYEQYF. In DNA, the CDR3 is TGCGCCAGCAGCTTGGAGCGTGGCAGTACCTACGAGCAGTACTTC. The whole variable domain, filled in from reference TRBV5-1 and TRBJ2-7, reads KAGVTQTPRYLIKTRGQQVTLSCSPISGHRSVSWYQQTPGQGLQFLFEYFSETQRNKGNFPGRFSGRQFSNSRSEMNVSTLELGDSALYLCASSLERGSTYEQYFGPGTRLTVT.

The J gene is TRBJ1-1, the V gene TRBV20-1; D is unclear. The germline V gene has CDR1 DFQATT and CDR2 SNEGSKA (reference sequence). V was clipped by 6 bases and J by 5 bases, with 10 bases between them. The length of the CDR3 is 11 residues. CDR3 bases: TGCAGTGCGCTAGTTGGTACTGAAGCTTTCTTT. As protein: CSALVGTEAFF.

In its sample, this clonotype was seen a few times. The chain recombines TRBV9 with TRBJ2-3; a possible D gene is TRBD2 (5 bases). Germline V lookup: CDR1 SGDLS, CDR2 YYNGEE. This CDR3 has 15 residues. V lost 0 bases to trimming and J lost 8 bases, with 16 bases between them. The CDR3 reads CASSVGAEFKATQYF. CDR3 sequence (DNA): TGTGCCAGCAGCGTAGGAGCGGAATTTAAAGCTACGCAGTATTTT.

This clonotype was counted only a few times. The V and J genes are TRBV7-9 and TRBJ1-2, with D possibly matching TRBD1 (5 bases). CDR3 size: 14 residues. V lost 2 bases and J 3 bases, leaving 10 bases between the germline ends. Per germline, CDR1 SEHNR and CDR2 FQNEAQ (reference sequence). As DNA, the CDR3 is TGTGCCAGCAGCTTAAATCCGGGGGACTATGGCTACACCTTC. Translation gives CASSLNPGDYGYTF. The full variable domain, rest sourced from reference TRBV7-9 and TRBJ1-2, is DTGVSQNPRHKITKRGQNVTFRCDPISEHNRLYWYRQTLGQGPEFLTYFQNEAQLEKSRLLSDRFSAERPKGSFSTLEIQRTEQGDSAMYLCASSLNPGDYGYTFGSGTRLTVV.

This clonotype was detected only a few times. V gene TRBV13 combines with J gene TRBJ1-5, with TRBD1 as a possible D gene (5 bases). Germline V CDR1 and CDR2: PRHDT, FYEKMQ (reference sequence). V gave up 3 bases and J gave up 6 bases, with 6 bases separating them. The CDR3 contains 12 residues. The CDR3 sequence: CASSFGTQPQHF. The CDR3 nucleotides read TGTGCCAGCAGCTTCGGGACTCAGCCCCAGCATTTT.

The chain carries TRBV12-3 or TRBV12-4 and TRBJ1-1, with TRBD1 matching over 7 bases. V dropped 5 bases and J dropped 5; count of bases not matched to a gene: 8. The CDR3 has 14 amino acids. The CDR3 DNA reads TGTGCCAGCAGTGCCGACAGGGTATGGACTGAAGCTTTCTTT. It specifies CASSADRVWTEAFF.

The chain uses TRBV5-6 and TRBJ2-3; 7 nucleotides align to TRBD2. After removal of 6 bases from V and 6 bases from J, the junction contained 13 bases not matched to a gene. Germline V gene lookup returns CDR1 SGHDT and CDR2 YYEEEE. The CDR3 is 15 residues long. The CDR3 loop reads CASTRAGLRGDTQYF. The CDR3 nucleotides are TGTGCCAGCACCAGAGCGGGGCTTCGGGGGGATACGCAGTATTTT.

This clonotype was observed at least ten times. The chain combines TRBV6-5 with TRBJ1-4; the D gene is possibly TRBD1 (5 bases). The germline CDR1 and CDR2 sequences are MNHEY and SVGAGI. Trimming left V 3 bases short and J 7 bases short, with 12 bases between. The CDR3 has 14 amino acids. The CDR3 nucleotides are TGTGCCAGCAGTTATTTGGCAGGGACTGAAAAACTGTTTTTT. Residues: CASSYLAGTEKLFF.